This is a list of T cell receptor beta chains from one sample in a study of blood T cells in healthy people across ages. TCRdb independently ran MiXCR on the 5' RACE reads; one entry per CDR3 protein. This table holds around 750,000 distinct CDR3 sequences, 40% to 65% found once. The sample comprised blood. The receptors derive from an elderly man in good health. CDR3s include the opening cysteine and the closing phenylalanine or tryptophan. D genes are given only for firm matches. Rows give clone size only sometimes, using once, few, many, or a class for an expanded clone.

j_call | v_call | clone_size | d_call | cdr3_nt | cdr3_aa
TRBJ2-4 | TRBV7-9 | many | TRBD2 | TGTGCCAGCAGCGCAAGCGGGAAAGTCATTCAGTACTTC | CASSASGKVIQYF
TRBJ1-5 | TRBV7-9 | few | NA | TGTGCCAGCAGCACCCAGGGAGAGCCCCAGCATTTT | CASSTQGEPQHF
TRBJ2-7 | TRBV7-2 | NA | TRBD2 | TGTGCCAGCCTGAAGTCACTAGCGGGAGGGTACGAGCAGTACTTC | CASLKSLAGGYEQYF
TRBJ1-4 | TRBV12-3/TRBV12-4 | NA | NA | TGTGCCAGCAGTCCGTATTTAGTTGGTGTAACTAATGAAAAACTGTTTTTT | CASSPYLVGVTNEKLFF
TRBJ1-1 | TRBV2 | NA | NA | TGTGCCAGCAAAGTGGAGCGGAGGAACACTGAAGCTTTCTTT | CASKVERRNTEAFF
TRBJ2-5 | TRBV5-1 | few | NA | TGCGCCAGCAGCTTCTCACACCAAGAGACCCAGTACTTC | CASSFSHQETQYF
TRBJ2-1 | TRBV4-1 | NA | NA | TGCGCCAGCAGCCAAGAATCTAGGGGCAATGAGCAGTTCTTC | CASSQESRGNEQFF
TRBJ1-1 | TRBV5-1 | NA | NA | TGCGCCAGCAGCGCCTGGGAGGGGAACACTGAAGCTTTCTTT | CASSAWEGNTEAFF
TRBJ2-3 | TRBV27 | many | NA | TGTGCCAGCAGTTCCCGGGACGGTAGTTCAGATACGCAGTATTTT | CASSSRDGSSDTQYF
TRBJ2-1 | TRBV11-2 | NA | NA | TGTGCCAGCAGCTTAGGGGCTAGAGTCTACAATGAGCAGTTCTTC | CASSLGARVYNEQFF
TRBJ2-5 | TRBV27 | many | NA | TGTGCCAGCAGTTTGATCTACCAAGAGACCCAGTACTTC | CASSLIYQETQYF
TRBJ1-3 | TRBV29-1 | NA | NA | TGCAGCGTTGTAGACCGCTCCTCTGGAAACACCATATATTTT | CSVVDRSSGNTIYF
TRBJ2-7 | TRBV5-1 | few | TRBD2 | TGCGCCAGCAGCACAGAAGGACTAGTCTACGAGCAGTACTTC | CASSTEGLVYEQYF
TRBJ2-3 | TRBV10-3 | NA | NA | TGTGCCATCAACGCAGGGCGGACAGATACGCAGTATTTT | CAINAGRTDTQYF
TRBJ2-3 | TRBV4-2 | NA | TRBD2 | TGTGCCAGCAGCCAAGGTGGTTGGGGGACTAGCCCAGATACGCAGTATTTT | CASSQGGWGTSPDTQYF
TRBJ2-3 | TRBV10-3 | NA | TRBD1 | TGTGCCATCAGTGACCCAACAGGGGGCCCAGATACGCAGTATTTT | CAISDPTGGPDTQYF
TRBJ2-3 | TRBV2 | NA | TRBD2 | TGTGCCAGCAACCTAGCGGGGGGAGGAGATACGCAGTATTTT | CASNLAGGGDTQYF
TRBJ1-5 | TRBV12-3/TRBV12-4 | NA | NA | TGTGCCAGCAGTTTAGCGCTGGAAGGTCAGCCCCAGCATTTT | CASSLALEGQPQHF
TRBJ2-6 | TRBV18 | once | NA | TGTGCCAGCTCACCACTCGACCCGACTGGGGCCAACGTCCTGACTTTC | CASSPLDPTGANVLTF
TRBJ2-7 | TRBV6-6 | NA | TRBD2 | TGTGCCAGCAGTTTCGGGACTAGCGGGAGTCCCTACGAGCAGTACTTC | CASSFGTSGSPYEQYF
TRBJ2-3 | TRBV5-1 | few | TRBD2 | TGCGCCAGCAGTACCATGGCTAGCGGAGGCACAGATACGCAGTATTTT | CASSTMASGGTDTQYF
TRBJ1-1 | TRBV7-9 | NA | NA | TGTGCCAGCAGACACCCCTCGGGGATCATGAACACTGAAGCTTTCTTT | CASRHPSGIMNTEAFF
TRBJ1-5 | TRBV7-2 | NA | NA | TGTGCCAGCAGCTTAAATGAGAGAGACCGGCAGCCCCAGCATTTT | CASSLNERDRQPQHF
TRBJ1-2 | TRBV5-1 | many | NA | TGCGCCAGCAGCTCGGACGGAAACTATGGCTACACCTTC | CASSSDGNYGYTF
TRBJ2-1 | TRBV7-2 | few | NA | TGTGCCAGCAGCTTGTCCCCTACCTACAATGAGCAGTTCTTC | CASSLSPTYNEQFF
TRBJ2-7 | TRBV5-1 | NA | TRBD2 | TGCGCCAGCAGCTTGGGTGGGACTAGCGGAGGATACAATGAGCAGTACTTC | CASSLGGTSGGYNEQYF
TRBJ2-1 | TRBV27 | NA | NA | TGTGCCAGCAGTTTATTTAGGGTCGATGAGCAGTTCTTC | CASSLFRVDEQFF
TRBJ2-7 | TRBV18 | few | TRBD2 | TGTGCCAGCTCACCCGAACCGGGACTAGCGGGAGGCGAGCAGTACTTC | CASSPEPGLAGGEQYF
TRBJ2-3 | TRBV7-2 | few | NA | TGTGCCAGCAGCTTAGGAGGGCCGCAGTATTTT | CASSLGGPQYF
TRBJ2-5 | TRBV7-6 | once | NA | TGTGCCAGCAGGCCCCAGCAAGAGACCCAGTACTTC | CASRPQQETQYF
TRBJ2-7 | TRBV6-6 | few | NA | TGTGCCAGCAGACCCCGGGACTGGAGCTCCTACGAGCAGTACTTC | CASRPRDWSSYEQYF
TRBJ2-7 | TRBV20-1 | NA | TRBD1 | TGCAGTGCCACTCAGACAGGGTTTATCGGCGAGCAGTACTTC | CSATQTGFIGEQYF
TRBJ2-7 | TRBV3-1 | few | TRBD2 | TGTGCCAGCAGCCAACCGGGAGGGCCCGTGAACGAGCAGTACTTC | CASSQPGGPVNEQYF
TRBJ1-2 | TRBV2 | few | TRBD1 | TGTGCCAGCTCGGGACAGGAAAACTATGGCTACACCTTC | CASSGQENYGYTF
TRBJ2-3 | TRBV11-2 | few | NA | TGTGCCAGCAGCTTAGTGGGCATCGACAGATACGCGTATTTT | CASSLVGIDRYAYF
TRBJ2-7 | TRBV18 | NA | TRBD2 | TGTGCCAGCTCACCCCGACTAGCGGGAAACTACAATGAGCAGTACTTC | CASSPRLAGNYNEQYF
TRBJ2-7 | TRBV20-1 | NA | NA | TGCAGTGCTGAGGCCGACTATCGCTACGAGCAGTACTTC | CSAEADYRYEQYF
TRBJ2-6 | TRBV7-2 | NA | TRBD1 | TGTGCCAGCAGCCGGGACAGGAGGGCCAACGTCCTGACTTTC | CASSRDRRANVLTF
TRBJ2-7 | TRBV3-1 | NA | NA | TGTGCCAGCAGCCCACAGGTCTCCTACGAGCAGTACTTC | CASSPQVSYEQYF
TRBJ2-7 | TRBV29-1 | NA | NA | TGCAGCGTTGTTAGGAAAAGATCCCCCTACGAGCAGTACTTC | CSVVRKRSPYEQYF
TRBJ1-2 | TRBV25-1 | NA | NA | TGTGCCAGCAGGAAGTCATGGGGTAGACATGGCTACACCTTC | CASRKSWGRHGYTF
TRBJ2-4 | TRBV24-1 | NA | TRBD2 | TGTGCCACCAGTGACCCAGGACTAGCGGGAGGAAGAGAGCAGTACTTC | CATSDPGLAGGREQYF
TRBJ2-1 | TRBV6-2/TRBV6-3 | NA | NA | TGTGCCGGCGGGCACAATGAGCAGTTCTTC | CAGGHNEQFF
TRBJ2-2 | TRBV5-8 | NA | NA | TGTGCCAGCAGACTGGCATTTGACACCGGGGAGCTGTTTTTT | CASRLAFDTGELFF
TRBJ2-1 | TRBV2 | NA | NA | TGTGCCAGCAGTGAAGACATTATAGCAGCCTACAATGAGCAGTTCTTC | CASSEDIIAAYNEQFF
TRBJ2-7 | TRBV3-1 | NA | NA | TGTGCCAGCAGCCAAGATGGCAGGGGACCCTACGAGCAGTACTTC | CASSQDGRGPYEQYF
TRBJ2-1 | TRBV6-1 | few | TRBD2 | TGTGCCAGCACCCGTAGCGGGAGACTACACGATGAGCAGTTCTTC | CASTRSGRLHDEQFF
TRBJ2-1 | TRBV24-1 | NA | NA | TGTGCCACCAGCCTAGAGGGACAACCTAATCGTGAGCAGTTCTTC | CATSLEGQPNREQFF
TRBJ2-1 | TRBV7-6 | few | TRBD1 | TGTGCCAGTCCAGGGGGTTCGACGGGCCTGTACAATGAGCAGTTCTTC | CASPGGSTGLYNEQFF
TRBJ2-1 | TRBV9 | few | TRBD2 | TGTGCCAGCAGCCCCCCGACTAGCGGGAGAGGAGATGAGCAGTTCTTC | CASSPPTSGRGDEQFF
TRBJ2-7 | TRBV29-1 | NA | NA | TGCAGCGTTGAGACTGACAGCTCATACTCCTACGAGCAGTACTTC | CSVETDSSYSYEQYF